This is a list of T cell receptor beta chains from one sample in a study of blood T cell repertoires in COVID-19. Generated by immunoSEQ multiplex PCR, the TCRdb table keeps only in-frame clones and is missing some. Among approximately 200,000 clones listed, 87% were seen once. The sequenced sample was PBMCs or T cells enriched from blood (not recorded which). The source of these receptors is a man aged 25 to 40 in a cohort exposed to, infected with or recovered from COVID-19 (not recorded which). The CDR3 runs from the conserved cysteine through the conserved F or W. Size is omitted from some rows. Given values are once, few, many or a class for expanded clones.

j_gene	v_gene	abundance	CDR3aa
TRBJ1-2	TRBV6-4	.	CASSAPGTGNGYTF
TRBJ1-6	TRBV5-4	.	CASSPGRTGGNSPLHF
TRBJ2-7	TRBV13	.	CASSFASGEQYF
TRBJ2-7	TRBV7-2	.	CASSRDRGSEQYF
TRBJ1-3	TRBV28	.	CASSLGAWAGNTIYF
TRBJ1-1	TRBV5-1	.	CASSLTGRLMNTEAFF
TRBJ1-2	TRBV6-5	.	CASRTPDRGPDGYTF
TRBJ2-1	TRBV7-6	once	CASSFSSSSYNEQFF
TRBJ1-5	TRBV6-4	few	CASWALRDRVGQPQHF
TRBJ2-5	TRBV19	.	CASTRSPEETQYF
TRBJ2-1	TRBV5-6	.	CASSLRGLEQFF
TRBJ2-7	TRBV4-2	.	CASSPGTVTYEQYF
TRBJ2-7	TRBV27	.	CASSFSRGSYEQYF
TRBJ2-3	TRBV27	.	CASSLWDYTDTQYF
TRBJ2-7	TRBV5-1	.	CASSLDPGQGSNEQYF